This T cell receptor (beta chain) was found in a study of shared clonotypes between healthy human individuals. Study-level findings and limits: Richness estimates generally favored naive over memory subsets. Shared clonotypes across all four donors exceeded non-shared ones in generation probability.

Trimming pared 4 bases from V and 7 bases from J, leaving 8 bases between. The CDR3 has 11 residues. Germline V lookup: CDR1 SGHDT, CDR2 YYEEEE. This table comes from immunoSEQ multiplex PCR, and its TCRdb copy is limited to in-frame clones, with some not included. The table shows about 2.3 million clones, with more than 80% occurring only once. On this clone: Its antigen remains unidentified.

Donors comprised only Caucasian adults living in Nashville, Tennessee. Sequences were obtained from naive CD4+ T cells from PBMCs. As to subset: CD45RA+ positively selected. J is TRBJ1-2 and V is TRBV5-6; D is unclear. This TCR was recovered from a man aged 18-30 years in good health. Some clones in this sample may be carry-over from other donors' samples. CDR3 in DNA: TGTGCCAGCAGCCGGACGGGTGGCTACACCTTC. This gives the protein CASSRTGGYTF.